A single sample is the source of the 27 T cell receptor beta chains below, sequenced in a study of blood T cell repertoires in COVID-19. Clones were sequenced by immunoSEQ multiplex PCR, and TCRdb holds only the in-frame ones, with some missing. There are around 85,000 clones in the sample; 85% to 90% occur only once, and roughly 1% lies in the top ten. Source material: PBMCs or T cells enriched from blood (not recorded which). The receptors derive from a woman aged 50 to 60 with acute COVID-19.

The V call is TRBV12-5, the J call TRBJ1-1; 9 nucleotides line up with TRBD1. The germline V gene has CDR1 LGHNT and CDR2 FRNRAP. The CDR3 is made up of 11 amino acids. The V gene end was trimmed by 6 bases and the J gene end by 12 bases; junction bases not matched to a gene: 5. CDR3 nucleotide sequence: TGTGCTAGTGGCAACAGGGGGCTGACTTTCTTT. Protein: CASGNRGLTFF.

The rearrangement links TRBV30 to TRBJ1-6; unclear D gene. With 3 bases removed from V and 10 bases from J, the gap between germline ends came to 19 bases. CDR1 and CDR2 from the germline V gene are GTSNPN and SVGIG (reference sequence). This CDR3 has 15 amino acids. The CDR3 DNA is TGTGCCTGGAGGGCCCTACAAGGGCCGGGATCACCCCTCCACTTT. As protein: CAWRALQGPGSPLHF. The full variable domain, rest sourced from reference TRBV30 and TRBJ1-6, is SQTIHQWPATLVQPVGSPLSLECTVEGTSNPNLYWYRQAAGRGLQLLFYSVGIGQISSEVPQNLSASRPQDRQFILSSKKLLLSDSGFYLCAWRALQGPGSPLHFGNGTRLTVT.

The V call is TRBV11-3, the J call TRBJ2-1; 12 nucleotides match TRBD2. The CDR3 is made up of 15 amino acids. V was pared by 1 base and J by 6 bases, with 1 base of the junction left unmatched. The germline gives CDR1 SGHNT, CDR2 YENEEA. The CDR3 DNA is TGTGCCAGCAGCTTAGGACTAGCGGGAGCCAATGAGCAGTTCTTC. Translation: CASSLGLAGANEQFF.

The rearrangement joins TRBV11-3 to TRBJ2-7, with TRBD1 matching 9 bases. Germline CDR1 is SGHNT and CDR2 is YENEEA. After removal of 5 bases from V and 4 bases from J, the junction contained 6 bases not matched to a gene. The CDR3 has 14 residues. The CDR3 DNA is TGTGCCAGCAGCGCGGCACAGGGGGCTTACGAGCAGTACTTC. It yields the protein CASSAAQGAYEQYF.

The V call is TRBV18, the J call TRBJ1-2, with 9 bases fitting TRBD1. CDR1 KGHSH and CDR2 LQKENI come from the germline V gene. The CDR3 contains 15 residues. J was trimmed by 7 bases and V by 4 bases; bases with no gene match: 10. This CDR3 reads CASSQTGGALVGYTF. Written as DNA, the CDR3 is TGTGCCAGCTCACAAACAGGGGGCGCTCTGGTTGGCTACACCTTC.

The V and J genes are TRBV19 and TRBJ2-7; 10 bases fit TRBD2. There are 17 residues in the CDR3. Germline V gene sequence: CDR1 LNHDA, CDR2 SQIVND (reference sequence). V shed 1 base and J 3 bases; nucleotides not matched to a gene: 9. CDR3 bases: TGTGCCAGTAGTATAGCCCTTGCTAGCGGGAGTGTCTACGAGCAGTACTTC. This gives the protein CASSIALASGSVYEQYF.

The chain combines TRBV14 with TRBJ1-2; TRBD1 might be the D (6 bases). Germline CDR1 SGHDN, CDR2 FVKESK. This CDR3 is built from 14 residues. Trimming removed 2 bases at V and 7 bases at J, with 14 bases between. The DNA of the CDR3 is TGTGCCAGCAGCCAACCCCCTTGGGGGCTTGGCTACACCTTC. Amino acid sequence: CASSQPPWGLGYTF.

The genes are TRBV6-6 and TRBJ1-1; no reliable D call. The V end was cut by 7 bases, the J end by 3 bases, with 15 bases between. The CDR3 runs 14 residues. CDR1 is MNHNY and CDR2 is SVGAGI in the germline V gene (reference sequence). CDR3 sequence: CASTRREEDTEAFF. The CDR3 DNA reads as TGTGCCAGCACCAGGAGGGAAGAGGACACTGAAGCTTTCTTT.

The chain is built from TRBV4-1 and TRBJ2-2, with 9 bases aligning to TRBD2. CDR3 length: 17 amino acids. The junction had 6 bases not matched to a gene; V was cut back by 4 bases and J by 0 bases. From germline, CDR1 is MGHRA and CDR2 YSYEKL. This CDR3 reads CASSPLGTSSNTGELFF. In DNA, the CDR3 is TGCGCCAGCAGCCCCCTCGGGACTAGCTCGAACACCGGGGAGCTGTTTTTT.

Only a few counts were recorded for this clone. This chain joins TRBV19 and TRBJ2-5; D possibly corresponds to TRBD2 (6 bases). The V and J ends lost 5 bases and 5 bases respectively, with 15 bases between them. The CDR3 spans 14 residues. Per the germline V gene, CDR1 is LNHDA and CDR2 is SQIVND (reference sequence). CDR3: CASSFGGEGETQYF. For the CDR3, the DNA is TGTGCCAGTAGTTTCGGGGGTGAAGGGGAGACCCAGTACTTC.

V gene TRBV7-9 combines with J gene TRBJ1-2; tentatively, D is TRBD1 (5 bases). The CDR3 is 14 amino acids. Trimming cost V 4 bases and J 4 bases, with 13 bases left between them. Germline V gives CDR1 SEHNR, CDR2 FQNEAQ (reference sequence). CDR3 amino acids: CASSSGTYLYGYTF. Here the CDR3 DNA reads TGTGCCAGCAGCTCCGGGACTTATCTCTATGGCTACACCTTC.

In this sample, this clone turned up once. The chain employs TRBV4-3 and TRBJ2-1, with D perhaps matching TRBD2 (6 bases). Germline values: CDR1 LGHNA, CDR2 YSLEER. The V end lost 0 bases, the J end lost 3 bases, and 21 bases lay between the germline ends. The CDR3 is 19 amino acids. Written as DNA, the CDR3 is TGCGCCAGCAGCCAAGATGGGCTAGGGGTAGCGGACCTCTACAATGAGCAGTTCTTC. The encoded protein is CASSQDGLGVADLYNEQFF.

The rearrangement links TRBV2 to TRBJ2-1; 14 bases match TRBD2. Germline V gene sequence: CDR1 SNHLY, CDR2 FYNNEI. V lost 4 bases and J lost 8; bases outside the gene matches: 7. This CDR3 has 16 amino acids. The CDR3 here is CASSGWGLAGAHEQFF. CDR3 coding DNA: TGTGCCAGCAGTGGTTGGGGACTAGCGGGAGCCCATGAGCAGTTCTTC.

The gene calls are TRBV7-9 and TRBJ1-1, with D tentatively TRBD1 (5 bases). The V end lost 5 bases, the J end lost 4 bases, and 11 bases lay between the germline ends. Germline V gene sequence: CDR1 SEHNR, CDR2 FQNEAQ (reference sequence). CDR3 length equals 13 residues. The CDR3 spells CASSVLGGTEAFF. CDR3 nucleotide sequence: TGTGCCAGCAGCGTTCTCGGGGGCACTGAAGCTTTCTTT. Filled out from reference TRBV7-9 and TRBJ1-1, the complete variable domain reads DTGVSQNPRHKITKRGQNVTFRCDPISEHNRLYWYRQTLGQGPEFLTYFQNEAQLEKSRLLSDRFSAERPKGSFSTLEIQRTEQGDSAMYLCASSVLGGTEAFFGQGTRLTVV.

This rearrangement joins TRBV6-4 to TRBJ2-2; possible D gene TRBD1, 6 bases. Germline V gene data show CDR1 as MRHNA and CDR2 as SNTAGT. Trimming stripped 5 bases from V and 4 bases from J, with 11 bases between. CDR3 length equals 14 residues. For the CDR3, the DNA is TGTGCCAGCAGTTCGCAGGGGCGCACCGGGGAGCTGTTTTTT. Translating gives CASSSQGRTGELFF.

The chain has TRBV7-2 and TRBJ2-7; 11 bases agree with TRBD2. This CDR3 spans 16 amino acids. V shed 3 bases, J shed 3 bases, and the junction held 7 bases outside the gene matches. Germline CDR1 is SGHTA and CDR2 is FQGNSA. This CDR3 is CASSLSLAGGHYEQYF. In nucleotides, the CDR3 is TGTGCCAGCAGCTTGAGCCTAGCGGGAGGCCACTACGAGCAGTACTTC.

This chain joins TRBV6-5 and TRBJ2-7; 11 nucleotides align to TRBD2. This CDR3 spans 14 amino acids. The germline gives CDR1 MNHEY, CDR2 SVGAGI. Trimming took 4 bases from V and 4 from J; bases not matched to a gene: 3. The CDR3 DNA is TGTGCCAGCAGTTTCGGGACTAGCGGTTACGAGCAGTACTTC. The encoded protein is CASSFGTSGYEQYF.

V usage is TRBV3-1 (or the pseudogene TRBV3-2) and J usage is TRBJ1-1; D is perhaps TRBD1 (5 bases). Trimming left V 4 bases short and J 2 bases short, with 11 bases between. The V gene's germline CDR1 is LGHDT and CDR2 YNNKEL (reference sequence). The CDR3 sequence is 14 residues long. The CDR3 DNA reads as TGTGCCAGCAGCCGTCCGGGGGGAAACACTGAAGCTTTCTTT. Its translation is CASSRPGGNTEAFF.

The chain uses TRBV6-5 and TRBJ1-5; the match to TRBD1 covers 7 bases. From germline, CDR1 is MNHEY and CDR2 SVGAGI. The CDR3 totals 15 residues. CDR3 coding DNA: TGTGCGAGCGTCGGCACACAGGGGACGGGTCAGCCCCAGCATTTT. Translated: CASVGTQGTGQPQHF.

With regard to this clone: A clone one base away is much larger, so this may be a read error. The chain combines TRBV7-9 with TRBJ2-7; no firm D call. The CDR3 runs to 11 residues. Germline loops: CDR1 SEHNR, CDR2 FQNEAQ (reference sequence). The ends were cut back, 3 bases at V and 3 bases at J, with 3 bases in the middle. CDR3 DNA sequence: TGTGCCAGCAGCTTCGTCTACGAGCAGTACTTC. Its translation is CASSFVYEQYF. The complete variable domain, with remaining parts taken from reference TRBV7-9 and TRBJ2-7, reads DTGVSQNPRHKITKRGQNVTFRCDPISEHNRLYWYRQTLGQGPEFLTYFQNEAQLEKSRLLSDRFSAERPKGSFSTLEIQRTEQGDSAMYLCASSFVYEQYFGPGTRLTVT.

This chain connects TRBV11-2 to TRBJ1-3; D is uncertain. V was shortened by 4 bases and J by 0 bases, with 19 bases between the two germline ends. The CDR3 runs to 18 residues. CDR1 and CDR2 from the germline V gene are SGHAT and FQNNGV. Here the CDR3 DNA reads TGTGCCAGCAGCTCGACGGTTAGCGACGGGAGCTCTGGAAACACCATATATTTT. This gives the protein CASSSTVSDGSSGNTIYF.

This sequence joins TRBV6-5 and TRBJ2-7; 8 nucleotides align to TRBD1. The germline V gene encodes CDR1 MNHEY and CDR2 SVGAGI. The CDR3 contains 15 residues. V was clipped by 6 bases and J by 0 bases; unmatched bases: 7. In DNA form, the CDR3 reads TGTGCCAGCAGGTCAGGGGGCAGCCGCTCCTACGAGCAGTACTTC. Protein: CASRSGGSRSYEQYF.

This clone was found a few times. The rearrangement links TRBV18 to TRBJ2-1; D possibly corresponds to TRBD2 (6 bases). The germline V gene has CDR1 KGHSH and CDR2 LQKENI. The germline V and J ends were trimmed by 4 bases and 7 bases, with 11 bases remaining between them. This CDR3 has 13 amino acids. The CDR3 DNA is TGTGCCAGCTCACAAAGCGGGCCTAATGAGCAGTTCTTC. As protein: CASSQSGPNEQFF.

This CDR3 reads CASSTSPGTSGRSEQFF. The DNA of the CDR3 is TGTGCCAGCAGCACCTCCCCCGGGACTAGCGGGAGAAGTGAGCAGTTCTTC. V gene TRBV4-2 combines with J gene TRBJ2-1, with TRBD2 matching over 14 bases. Germline CDR1 reads LGHNA; CDR2 reads YNFKEQ. With V trimmed by 5 bases and J by 9 bases, 12 bases remained unmatched. The CDR3 is 17 residues long.

V and J are TRBV7-2 and TRBJ2-7; D is possibly TRBD1 (5 bases). Germline V CDR1 and CDR2: SGHTA, FQGNSA. The CDR3 totals 13 residues. The V end lost 1 base, the J end lost 4 bases, and 8 bases lay between the germline ends. This chain's CDR3 is CASSLGAGYEQYF. DNA for the CDR3: TGTGCCAGCAGCTTAGGGGCAGGGTACGAGCAGTACTTC.

The chain joins TRBV6-5 to TRBJ1-3, with 7 bases identical to TRBD1. The ends lost 5 bases at V and 2 bases at J; junction bases unmatched: 6. Germline V lookup: CDR1 MNHEY, CDR2 SVGAGI. This CDR3 has 15 amino acids. The CDR3 DNA follows: TGTGCCAGCAGTCTCAGGGGGACGGCTGGAAACACCATATATTTT. Its translation: CASSLRGTAGNTIYF.

The chain joins TRBV7-2 to TRBJ1-3, with TRBD1 matching 7 bases. V lost 6 bases, J lost 2 bases, and 10 bases stayed unmatched. The CDR3 contains 16 residues. CDR1 and CDR2 (germline): SGHTA, FQGNSA. Here the CDR3 reads CASRSVKTGPGNTIYF. In DNA, the CDR3 is TGTGCCAGCAGATCGGTAAAGACAGGGCCTGGAAACACCATATATTTT. Using reference TRBV7-2 and TRBJ1-3 for the parts outside the CDR3, the full variable domain is GAGVSQSPSNKVTEKGKDVELRCDPISGHTALYWYRQSLGQGLEFLIYFQGNSAPDKSGLPSDRFSAERTGGSVSTLTIQRTQQEDSAVYLCASRSVKTGPGNTIYFGEGSWLTVV.